This entry lists 8 T cell receptor beta chains sequenced from one sample in a study of T cells after posttransplantation cyclophosphamide (dated by TCRdb to about 2016). The library came from the immunoSEQ multiplex PCR assay. TCRdb stores this immuneACCESS table with in-frame sequences only. Part of the clones is absent; in the studies checked, under half of the shortfall reflects unresolved V genes, and no reason is known for the rest. The sample counts 32,000 or so clones, each observed more than once. Approximately 3% of the sample belongs to the ten largest clones. What was sequenced was PBMCs. The receptors stem from a woman aged 60 to 75 in good health, CMV-negative, and a related stem cell transplant donor.

This clone was counted at least ten times. This chain connects TRBV27 to TRBJ2-1; 7 bases match TRBD2. With 2 bases clipped from V and 9 bases from J, the junction kept 10 bases outside the gene matches. The germline V gene has CDR1 MNHEY and CDR2 SMNVEV (reference sequence). CDR3 length: 15 amino acids. The DNA of the CDR3 is TGTGCCAGCAGTTTAGGCGGGACTACTGGGGGTGAGCAGTTCTTC. Its protein product is CASSLGGTTGGEQFF.

This clone was seen at least ten times. The CDR3 loop is CANSIGGETQYF. The DNA for the CDR3 is TGTGCCAATTCAATCGGGGGAGAGACCCAGTACTTC. The J gene is TRBJ2-5, the V gene TRBV2, with D tentatively TRBD2 (6 bases). Trimming left V 10 bases short and J 4 bases short, with 13 bases between. The CDR3 length is 12 residues. Germline V gene sequence: CDR1 SNHLY, CDR2 FYNNEI. The variable domain in full, completed from reference TRBV2 and TRBJ2-5, reads EPEVTQTPSHQVTQMGQEVILRCVPISNHLYFYWYRQILGQKVEFLVSFYNNEISEKSEIFDDQFSVERPDGSNFTLKIRSTKLEDSAMYFCANSIGGETQYFGPGTRLLVL.

This clone was seen ten or more times. The chain has TRBV5-4 and TRBJ2-1; 11 bases fit TRBD1. Germline CDR1 reads SGHNT; CDR2 reads YYREEE (reference sequence). The CDR3 is made up of 17 amino acids. Unmatched junction bases numbered 11, after V lost 4 bases and J lost 5 bases. The CDR3 DNA is TGTGCCAGCAGCCCCTCCCCTCCGGGACAGGGGGACAATGAGCAGTTCTTC. Residues: CASSPSPPGQGDNEQFF.

This clone was recorded at least ten times. The gene calls are TRBV5-1 and TRBJ1-6; 9 nucleotides align to TRBD1. Trimming took 0 bases from V and 10 from J; bases not matched to a gene: 5. The CDR3 has 15 amino acids. The germline gives CDR1 SGHRS, CDR2 YFSETQ. This CDR3 is CASSLGDRDSSPLHF. For the CDR3, the DNA is TGCGCCAGCAGCTTGGGGGACAGGGATTCCTCACCCCTCCACTTT.

This clone was seen ten or more times. The chain's CDR3 is CASSDNPWGLAALGEQYF. CDR3 coding DNA: TGTGCCAGCAGTGACAATCCCTGGGGACTAGCGGCTCTGGGGGAGCAGTACTTC. The J gene is TRBJ2-7, the V gene TRBV2; 11 nucleotides match TRBD2. Trimming removed 3 bases from V and 7 bases from J; junction bases left unmatched: 17. Germline V gives CDR1 SNHLY, CDR2 FYNNEI. This CDR3 has 18 residues. The full variable domain, in which reference TRBV2 and TRBJ2-7 provide the parts outside the CDR3, is EPEVTQTPSHQVTQMGQEVILRCVPISNHLYFYWYRQILGQKVEFLVSFYNNEISEKSEIFDDQFSVERPDGSNFTLKIRSTKLEDSAMYFCASSDNPWGLAALGEQYFGPGTRLTVT.

Ten or more counts support this clone. The chain recombines TRBV7-9 with TRBJ2-2; no clear D gene. V shed 6 bases and J shed 2 bases, with 7 bases lying between them. The CDR3 extends over 13 amino acids. Germline CDR1 SEHNR, CDR2 FQNEAQ (reference sequence). The CDR3 reads CASSRDNTGELFF. The CDR3 region has the DNA TGTGCCAGCAGTCGCGATAACACCGGGGAGCTGTTTTTT.

This clone was counted ten times or more. The chain couples TRBV6-5 to TRBJ1-5; D remains ambiguous. This CDR3 region has 14 residues. The ends were cut back, 1 base at V and 5 bases at J, with 9 bases in the middle. Germline CDR1 is MNHEY and CDR2 is SVGAGI. CDR3 bases: TGTGCCAGCAGTTACTTGGGCCGGCATCAGCCCCAGCATTTT. Protein sequence: CASSYLGRHQPQHF.

This clone showed up many times. The rearrangement joins TRBV27 to TRBJ2-3; D possibly corresponds to TRBD2 (6 bases). Germline assignment: CDR1 MNHEY and CDR2 SMNVEV (reference sequence). Trimming left V 6 bases short and J 0 bases short, with 13 bases between. This CDR3 spans 15 amino acids. The CDR3 DNA reads TGTGCCAGCAGACTGATTAGCGGTAGCACAGATACGCAGTATTTT. Protein product: CASRLISGSTDTQYF.